Detailed here is one T cell receptor (beta chain). A library of TCRbeta sequences, prepared with unique molecular identifiers, was generated. TCRdb used MiXCR to reprocess the PCR reads, holding one entry per CDR3 protein. The sample yields about 120,000 distinct CDR3 sequences, about 9.3% seen once. The data stem from a study of T-cell reconstitution after alpha-beta-depleted transplantation in children. The V gene lost 3 bases and the J gene lost 7 bases, with 15 bases spanning the gap. The CDR3 runs 14 residues. Sample: PBMCs from the stem cell graft donor, taken from the stem cell graft. The TCR sequence derives from a human donor who donated a stem cell graft to a child with acute lymphoblastic leukemia. The V call is TRBV12-3 or TRBV12-4, the J call TRBJ1-1; no reliable D call. CDR3 loop: CASSFSGISNEAFF. CDR3 coding DNA: TGTGCCAGCAGTTTTTCGGGGATAAGCAATGAAGCTTTCTTT.